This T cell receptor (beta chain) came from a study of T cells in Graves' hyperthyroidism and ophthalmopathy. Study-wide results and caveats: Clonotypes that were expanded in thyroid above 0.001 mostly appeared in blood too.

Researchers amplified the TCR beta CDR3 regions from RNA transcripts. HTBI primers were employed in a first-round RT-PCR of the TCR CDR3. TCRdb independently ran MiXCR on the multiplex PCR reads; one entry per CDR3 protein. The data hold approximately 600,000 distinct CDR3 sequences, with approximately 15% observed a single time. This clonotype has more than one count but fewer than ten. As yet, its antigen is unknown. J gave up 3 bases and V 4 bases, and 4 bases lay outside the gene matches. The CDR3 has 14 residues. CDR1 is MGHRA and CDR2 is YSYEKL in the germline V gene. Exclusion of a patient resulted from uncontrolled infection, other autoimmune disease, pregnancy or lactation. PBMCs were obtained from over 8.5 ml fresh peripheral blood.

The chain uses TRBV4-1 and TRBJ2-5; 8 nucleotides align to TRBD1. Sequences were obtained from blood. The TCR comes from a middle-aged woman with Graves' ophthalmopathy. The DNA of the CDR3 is TGCGCCAGCAGCCCCAGGACAGGGAAAGAGACCCAGTACTTC. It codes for CASSPRTGKETQYF.